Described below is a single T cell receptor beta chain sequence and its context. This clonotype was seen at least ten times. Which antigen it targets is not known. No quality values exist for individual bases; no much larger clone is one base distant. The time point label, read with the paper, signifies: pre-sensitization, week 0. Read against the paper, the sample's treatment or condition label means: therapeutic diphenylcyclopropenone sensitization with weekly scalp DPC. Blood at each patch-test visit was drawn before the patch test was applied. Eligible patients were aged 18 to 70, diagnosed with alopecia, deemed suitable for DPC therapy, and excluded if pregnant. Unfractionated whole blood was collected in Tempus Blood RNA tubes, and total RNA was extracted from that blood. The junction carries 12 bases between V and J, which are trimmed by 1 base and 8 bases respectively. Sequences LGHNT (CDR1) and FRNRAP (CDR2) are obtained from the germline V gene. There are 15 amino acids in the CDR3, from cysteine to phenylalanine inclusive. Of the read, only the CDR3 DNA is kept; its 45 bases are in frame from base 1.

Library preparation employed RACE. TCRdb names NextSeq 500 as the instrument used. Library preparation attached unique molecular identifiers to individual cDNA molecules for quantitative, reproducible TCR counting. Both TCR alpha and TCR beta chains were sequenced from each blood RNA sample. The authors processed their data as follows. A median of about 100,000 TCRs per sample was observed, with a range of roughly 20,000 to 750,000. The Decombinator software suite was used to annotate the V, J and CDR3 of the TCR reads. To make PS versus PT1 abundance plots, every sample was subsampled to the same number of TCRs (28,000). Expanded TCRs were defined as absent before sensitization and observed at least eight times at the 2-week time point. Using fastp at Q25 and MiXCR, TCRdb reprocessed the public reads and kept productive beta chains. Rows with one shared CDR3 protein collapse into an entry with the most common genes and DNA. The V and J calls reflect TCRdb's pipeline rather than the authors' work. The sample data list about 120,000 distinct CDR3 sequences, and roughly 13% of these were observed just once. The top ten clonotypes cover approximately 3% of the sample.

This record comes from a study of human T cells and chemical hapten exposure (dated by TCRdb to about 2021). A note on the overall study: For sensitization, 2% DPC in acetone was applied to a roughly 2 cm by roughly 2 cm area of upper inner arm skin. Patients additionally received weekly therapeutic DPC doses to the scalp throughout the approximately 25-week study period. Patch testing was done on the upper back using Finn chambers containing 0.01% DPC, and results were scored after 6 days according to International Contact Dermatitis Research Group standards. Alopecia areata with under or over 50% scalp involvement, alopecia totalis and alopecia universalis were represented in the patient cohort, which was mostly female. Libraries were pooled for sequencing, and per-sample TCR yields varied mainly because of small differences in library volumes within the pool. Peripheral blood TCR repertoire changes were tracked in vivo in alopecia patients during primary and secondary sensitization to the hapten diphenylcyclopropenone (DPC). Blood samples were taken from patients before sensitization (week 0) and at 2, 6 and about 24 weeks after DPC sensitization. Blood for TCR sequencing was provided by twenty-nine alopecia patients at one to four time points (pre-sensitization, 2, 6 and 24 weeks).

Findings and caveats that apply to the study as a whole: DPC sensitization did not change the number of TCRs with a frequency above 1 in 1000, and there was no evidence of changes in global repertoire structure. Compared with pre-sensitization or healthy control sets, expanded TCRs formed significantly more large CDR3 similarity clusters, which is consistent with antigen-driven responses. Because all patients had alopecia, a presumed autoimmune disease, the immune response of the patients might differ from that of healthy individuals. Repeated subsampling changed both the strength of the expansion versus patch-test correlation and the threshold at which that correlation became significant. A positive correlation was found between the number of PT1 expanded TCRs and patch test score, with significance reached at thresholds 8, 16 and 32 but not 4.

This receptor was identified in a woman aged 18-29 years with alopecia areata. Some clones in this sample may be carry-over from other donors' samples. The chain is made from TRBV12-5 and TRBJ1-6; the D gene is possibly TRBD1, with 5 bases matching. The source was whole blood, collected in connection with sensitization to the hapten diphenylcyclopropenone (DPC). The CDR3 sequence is CASGLEDSADSPLHF. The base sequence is TGTGCTAGTGGTTTGGAAGACAGTGCAGATTCACCCCTCCACTTT.